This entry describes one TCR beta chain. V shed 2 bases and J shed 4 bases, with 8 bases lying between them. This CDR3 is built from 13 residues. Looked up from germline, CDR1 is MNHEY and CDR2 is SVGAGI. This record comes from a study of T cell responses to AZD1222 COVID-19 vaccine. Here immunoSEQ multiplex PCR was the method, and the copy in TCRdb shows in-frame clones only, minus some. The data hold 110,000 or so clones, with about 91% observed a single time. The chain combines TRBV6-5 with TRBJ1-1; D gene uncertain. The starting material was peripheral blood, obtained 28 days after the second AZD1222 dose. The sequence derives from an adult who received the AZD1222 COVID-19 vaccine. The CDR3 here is CASSYPKGTEAFF. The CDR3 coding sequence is TGTGCCAGCAGTTACCCAAAGGGCACTGAAGCTTTCTTT.